This T cell receptor beta chain stems from a study of cytomegalovirus exposure and HLA in healthy donors. On the study more broadly: Approximately 77 million unique TCRs from HLA-typed donors were held in an early release of data. Broader study findings: The presence/absence work took it that sequencing depth was about the same across donors.

The PCR employed 60 Vbeta primers together with 13 Jbeta primers. Method: immunoSEQ multiplex PCR; TCRdb's copy keeps in-frame clones and lacks some. The table includes approximately 110,000 clones, around 70% detected once. Turning to this clone: The target antigen is unknown.

Looked up from germline, CDR1 is SEHNR and CDR2 is FQNEAQ (reference sequence). CDR3 length: 13 residues. V lost 0 bases and J lost 4, with 5 bases in between. V is TRBV7-9 and J is TRBJ2-3; D call uncertain. The sequencing sample was made of PBMCs. This receptor was taken from a man aged 35-49 years in good health and CMV-seropositive. The CDR3 nucleotides are TGTGCCAGCAGCTTAGCTCCGGCAGATACGCAGTATTTT. Its protein product is CASSLAPADTQYF.